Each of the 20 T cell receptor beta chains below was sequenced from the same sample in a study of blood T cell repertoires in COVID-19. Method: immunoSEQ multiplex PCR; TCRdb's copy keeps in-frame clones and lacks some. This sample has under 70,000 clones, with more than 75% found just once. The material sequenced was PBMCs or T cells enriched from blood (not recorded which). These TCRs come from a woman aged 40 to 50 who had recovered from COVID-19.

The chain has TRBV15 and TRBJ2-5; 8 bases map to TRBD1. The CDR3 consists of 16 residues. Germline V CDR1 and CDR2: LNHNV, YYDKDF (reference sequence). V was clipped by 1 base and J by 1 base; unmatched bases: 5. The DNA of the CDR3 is TGTGCCACCAGCAGAGTAGTCAGGGGGCCCCAAGAGACCCAGTACTTC. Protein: CATSRVVRGPQETQYF.

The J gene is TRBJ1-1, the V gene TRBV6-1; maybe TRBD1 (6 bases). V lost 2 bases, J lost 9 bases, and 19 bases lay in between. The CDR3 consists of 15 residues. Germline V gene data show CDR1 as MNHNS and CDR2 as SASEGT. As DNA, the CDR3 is TGTGCCAGCAGTGAATTGACCCCGGACAGATCGCAAGCTTTCTTT. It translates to CASSELTPDRSQAFF.

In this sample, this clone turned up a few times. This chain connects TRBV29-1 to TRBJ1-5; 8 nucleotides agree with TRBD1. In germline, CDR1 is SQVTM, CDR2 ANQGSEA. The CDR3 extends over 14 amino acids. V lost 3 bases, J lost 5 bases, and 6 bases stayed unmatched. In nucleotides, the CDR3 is TGCAGCGTTGAGACGGGACAGGCGGATCAGCCCCAGCATTTT. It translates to CSVETGQADQPQHF. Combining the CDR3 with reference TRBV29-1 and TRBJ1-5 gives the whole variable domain SAVISQKPSRDICQRGTSLTIQCQVDSQVTMMFWYRQQPGQSLTLIATANQGSEATYESGFVIDKFPISRPNLTFSTLTVSNMSPEDSSIYLCSVETGQADQPQHFGDGTRLSIL.

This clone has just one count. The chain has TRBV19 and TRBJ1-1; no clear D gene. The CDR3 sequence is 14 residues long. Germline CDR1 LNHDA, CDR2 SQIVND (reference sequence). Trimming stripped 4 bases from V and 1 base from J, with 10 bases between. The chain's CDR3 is CASSRRHQNTEAFF. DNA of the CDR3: TGTGCCAGTAGTAGGAGGCATCAGAACACTGAAGCTTTCTTT.

The CDR3 bases are TGCAGTGCTAGTTGGCGGGACCAAGAGACCCAGTACTTC. Translation gives CSASWRDQETQYF. The chain uses TRBV20-1 and TRBJ2-5; the D gene is possibly TRBD2 (5 bases). Germline CDR1 and CDR2: DFQATT and SNEGSKA (reference sequence). V dropped 3 bases and J dropped 0 bases, with 8 bases sitting between them. The CDR3 is 13 amino acids.

CDR3 nucleotides: TGTGCCAGCAGAGAGCAGGGGACCTCCTACGAGCAGTACTTC. Its protein is CASREQGTSYEQYF. The chain combines TRBV6-5 with TRBJ2-7; a possible D gene is TRBD1 (6 bases). CDR1 is MNHEY and CDR2 is SVGAGI in the germline V gene. This CDR3 spans 14 amino acids. V shed 6 bases and J shed 0 bases, with 12 bases lying between them.

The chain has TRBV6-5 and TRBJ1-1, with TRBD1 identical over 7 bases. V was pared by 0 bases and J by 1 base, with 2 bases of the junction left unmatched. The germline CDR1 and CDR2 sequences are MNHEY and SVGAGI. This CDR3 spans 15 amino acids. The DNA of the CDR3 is TGTGCCAGCAGTTACTCCGGGACAGCGAACACTGAAGCTTTCTTT. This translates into CASSYSGTANTEAFF.

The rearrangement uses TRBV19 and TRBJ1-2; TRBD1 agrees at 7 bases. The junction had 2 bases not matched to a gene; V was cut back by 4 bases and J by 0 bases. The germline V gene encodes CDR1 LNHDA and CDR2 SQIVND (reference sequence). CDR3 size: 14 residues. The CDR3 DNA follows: TGTGCCAGTAGTAGGGACAGTCCTAACTATGGCTACACCTTC. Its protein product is CASSRDSPNYGYTF.

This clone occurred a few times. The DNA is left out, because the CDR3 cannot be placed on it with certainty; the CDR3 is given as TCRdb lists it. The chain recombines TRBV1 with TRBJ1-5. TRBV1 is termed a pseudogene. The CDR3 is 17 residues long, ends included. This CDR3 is CTSSRRGWGGGNQPQHF.

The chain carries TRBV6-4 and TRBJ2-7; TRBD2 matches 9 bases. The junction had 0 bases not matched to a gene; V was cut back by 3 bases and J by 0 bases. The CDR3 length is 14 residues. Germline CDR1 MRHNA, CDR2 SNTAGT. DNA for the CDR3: TGTGCCAGCAGTGAGCGGGGGGGCTCCTACGAGCAGTACTTC. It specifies CASSERGGSYEQYF.

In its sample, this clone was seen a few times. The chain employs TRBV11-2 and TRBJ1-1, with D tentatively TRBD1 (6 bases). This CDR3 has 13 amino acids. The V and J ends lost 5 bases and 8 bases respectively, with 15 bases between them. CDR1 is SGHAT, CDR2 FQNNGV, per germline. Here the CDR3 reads CASSPTDSHEAFF. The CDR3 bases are TGTGCCAGCAGCCCGACGGACAGTCACGAAGCTTTCTTT.

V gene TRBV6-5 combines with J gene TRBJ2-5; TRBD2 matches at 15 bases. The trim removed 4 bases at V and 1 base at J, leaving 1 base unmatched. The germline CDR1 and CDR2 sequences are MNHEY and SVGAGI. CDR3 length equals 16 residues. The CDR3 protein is CASSWTSGGAQETQYF. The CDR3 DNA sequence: TGTGCCAGCAGTTGGACTAGCGGGGGGGCCCAAGAGACCCAGTACTTC.

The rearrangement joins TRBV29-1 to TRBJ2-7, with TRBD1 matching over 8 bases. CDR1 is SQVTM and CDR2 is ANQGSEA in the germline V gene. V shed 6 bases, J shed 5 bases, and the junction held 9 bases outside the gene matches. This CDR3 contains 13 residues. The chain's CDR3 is CSVGNRGTNEQYF. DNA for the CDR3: TGCAGCGTCGGAAACAGGGGGACGAACGAGCAGTACTTC.

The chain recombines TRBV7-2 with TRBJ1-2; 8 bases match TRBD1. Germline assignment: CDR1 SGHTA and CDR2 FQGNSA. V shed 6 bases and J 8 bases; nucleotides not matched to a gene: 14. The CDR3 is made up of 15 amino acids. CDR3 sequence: CASRVSTGEVEGYTF. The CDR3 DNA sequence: TGTGCCAGCAGGGTGTCGACAGGGGAGGTGGAAGGCTACACCTTC.

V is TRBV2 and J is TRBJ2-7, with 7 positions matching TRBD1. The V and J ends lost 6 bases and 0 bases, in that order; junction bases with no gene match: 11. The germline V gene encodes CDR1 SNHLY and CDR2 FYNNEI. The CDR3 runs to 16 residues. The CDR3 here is CASRQEGGQISYEQYF. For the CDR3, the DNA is TGTGCCAGCAGGCAGGAAGGGGGCCAAATCTCCTACGAGCAGTACTTC.

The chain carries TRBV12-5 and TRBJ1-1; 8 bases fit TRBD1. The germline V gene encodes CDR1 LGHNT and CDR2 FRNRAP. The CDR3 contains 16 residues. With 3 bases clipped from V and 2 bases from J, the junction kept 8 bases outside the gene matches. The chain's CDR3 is CASGLGTGGYNTEAFF. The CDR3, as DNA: TGTGCTAGTGGTTTAGGGACAGGCGGGTACAACACTGAAGCTTTCTTT.

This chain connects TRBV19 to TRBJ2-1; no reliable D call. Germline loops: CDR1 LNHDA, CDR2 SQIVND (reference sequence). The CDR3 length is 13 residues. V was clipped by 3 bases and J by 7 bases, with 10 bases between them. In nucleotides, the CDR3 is TGTGCCAGTAGTATTAGCCCTGGGAATGAGCAGTTCTTC. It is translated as CASSISPGNEQFF.

CDR3 in DNA: TGTGCCAGCAGAAAAAAGGGGGCGCGAGCTGAAGCTTTCTTT. This gives the protein CASRKKGARAEAFF. The chain is built from TRBV5-4 and TRBJ1-1; TRBD1 matches 7 bases. CDR3 length equals 14 residues. Germline V lookup: CDR1 SGHNT, CDR2 YYREEE (reference sequence). The J segment lost 6 bases and the V segment lost 5 bases, leaving 10 bases of the junction unmatched.

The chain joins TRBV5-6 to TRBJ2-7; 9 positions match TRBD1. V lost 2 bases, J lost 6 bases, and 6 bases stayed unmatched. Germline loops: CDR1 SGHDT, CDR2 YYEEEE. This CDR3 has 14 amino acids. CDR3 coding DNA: TGTGCCAGCAGCTTTAACAGGGGGCTAGGCGAGCAGTACTTC. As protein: CASSFNRGLGEQYF.

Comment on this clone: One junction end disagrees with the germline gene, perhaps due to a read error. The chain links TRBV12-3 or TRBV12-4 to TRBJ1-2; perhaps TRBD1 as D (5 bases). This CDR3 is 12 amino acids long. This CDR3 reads CASSLDSHGYTF. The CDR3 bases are TGTGCCAGCAGCTTAGACAGCCATGGCTACACCTTC.